Listed below are T cell receptor beta chains from one sample, sequenced in a study of blood T cell repertoires in COVID-19. TCRdb's table, derived via immunoSEQ multiplex PCR, lists solely in-frame clones and lacks some. The data contain roughly 190,000 clones, about 88% of them seen just once; the ten biggest clones take up approximately 23%. Sequences were obtained from PBMCs or T cells enriched from blood (not recorded which). The source is a woman between 35 and 50 years old in a cohort exposed to, infected with or recovered from COVID-19 (not recorded which). Each CDR3 is given without its conserved first and last residue.

V,J,length,CDR3
TRBV24-1,TRBJ1-2,14,ATSDRDRGGNYGYT
TRBV19,TRBJ2-2,17,ASSTPFSGKPENTGELF
TRBV15,TRBJ1-2,12,ATAGFDRAFGYT
TRBV29-1,TRBJ2-3,13,SVRIAGGRTDTQY
TRBV30,TRBJ1-2,12,AWSTGTGFYGYT
TRBV5-1,TRBJ2-1,13,ASSLPGGSYNEQF
TRBV10-2,TRBJ2-2,14,ASQLEGSENTGELF
TRBV18,TRBJ2-7,13,ASSPAGRELYEQY
TRBV19,TRBJ1-5,13,ASSAPGTEGQPQH
TRBV15,TRBJ2-3,14,ATSRDLGLYTDTQY
TRBV7-9,TRBJ1-1,16,ASSLAEGQGAVATEAF
TRBV9,TRBJ1-2,11,ASSSTRNYGYT
TRBV9,TRBJ1-3,11,ASSTGNGNTIY
TRBV5-1,TRBJ1-1,12,ASSLGRQHTEAF
TRBV27,TRBJ1-2,12,ASSFRRDSYGYT
TRBV6-4,TRBJ2-2,13,ASSVDSQNTGELF
TRBV5-1,TRBJ2-5,11,ASSLQQGETQY
TRBV6-5,TRBJ1-2,11,ASGLETGLDYT
TRBV5-6,TRBJ1-5,12,ASSLASGNQPQH
TRBV6-4,TRBJ2-3,11,ASRASGQDTQY
TRBV5-1,TRBJ1-2,11,ASSLGQGSGYT
TRBV2,TRBJ1-1,10,ATSRGITEAF
TRBV27,TRBJ1-2,10,ASRRQGFGYT
TRBV28,TRBJ1-1,12,ASSLYRENTEAF
TRBV5-4,TRBJ1-4,14,ASSLLGAGPNEKLF
TRBV11-3,TRBJ1-6,13,ASSSQDSFNSPLH
TRBV7-9,TRBJ2-5,13,ASSMSSGVQETQY
TRBV4-1,TRBJ2-7,14,ASSQDSGGSSYEQY
TRBV7-9,TRBJ1-5,12,ASSLQGLSQPQH
TRBV11-3,TRBJ1-1,13,ASSLAAGLDTEAF
TRBV5-8,TRBJ1-5,13,ASSLDGNSNQPQH
TRBV10-3,TRBJ1-1,12,AISETGGITEAF
TRBV7-2,TRBJ2-3,12,ASRRPGNTDTQY
TRBV27,TRBJ1-5,13,ASSLNRPAGQPQH
TRBV13,TRBJ2-2,13,ASNPRVGPGGELF
TRBV7-9,TRBJ2-7,13,ASSLARVPSSPQY
TRBV20-1,TRBJ1-4,11,SASSVYNEKLF
TRBV6-1,TRBJ1-4,13,ASSEAWRGGEKLF
TRBV30,TRBJ1-1,9,AWSVLREAF
TRBV4-1,TRBJ1-1,15,ASSQVTGQGMNTEAF